The 31 T cell receptor beta chains below come from one sample, sequenced in a study of blood T cell repertoires in COVID-19. Profiled with immunoSEQ multiplex PCR; TCRdb holds only in-frame clones, not every one. This sample has 150,000 or so clones, with approximately 93% found just once. What was sequenced was peripheral blood. The receptors stem from a woman aged 55-69 years with COVID-19, enrolled during active disease.

The V gene is TRBV5-8, the J gene TRBJ2-6, with D perhaps matching TRBD1 (5 bases). Germline assignment: CDR1 SGHTS and CDR2 YDEGEE. V gave up 4 bases and J gave up 1 base, with 12 bases separating them. The CDR3 is 16 residues long. As DNA, the CDR3 is TGTGCCAGCAGCGGCTCCAGGGTATCTGGGGCCAACGTCCTGACTTTC. Its translation: CASSGSRVSGANVLTF.

The chain has TRBV19 and TRBJ2-1; 7 positions match TRBD1. Losses at the gene ends were 6 bases for V and 4 bases for J; bases not matched to a gene: 9. From germline, CDR1 is LNHDA and CDR2 SQIVND (reference sequence). The CDR3 is 15 amino acids. The CDR3 nucleotides are TGTGCCAGTAGCAAACGACAGGGTCAATACAATGAGCAGTTCTTC. Translating it yields CASSKRQGQYNEQFF.

The rearrangement links TRBV7-2 to TRBJ1-2; tentatively, D is TRBD1 (5 bases). Looked up from germline, CDR1 is SGHTA and CDR2 is FQGNSA. The CDR3 runs 15 residues. The V end lost 4 bases, the J end lost 3 bases, and 15 bases lay between the germline ends. CDR3 protein: CASSSRVTTHYGYTF. For the CDR3, the DNA is TGTGCCAGCAGCTCCAGGGTGACAACCCACTATGGCTACACCTTC.

The chain employs TRBV4-3 and TRBJ2-5; 12 nucleotides align to TRBD2. The CDR3 is made up of 17 amino acids. CDR1 is LGHNA, CDR2 YSLEER, per germline. J was trimmed by 4 bases and V by 3 bases; bases with no gene match: 9. The CDR3 nucleotides are TGCGCCAGCAGCCATTCCCCGGGACTAGCGGGCCCAGAGACCCAGTACTTC. It yields the protein CASSHSPGLAGPETQYF.

The gene calls are TRBV5-5 and TRBJ2-7; D gene uncertain. Trimming took off 0 bases at V and 5 bases at J, with 9 bases between the two ends. This CDR3 region has 13 residues. From germline, CDR1 is SGHKS and CDR2 YYEKEE (reference sequence). CDR3 nucleotide sequence: TGTGCCAGCAGCTTGGGTCACACCAACGAGCAGTACTTC. Translated: CASSLGHTNEQYF. Full variable domain (missing parts from reference TRBV5-5 and TRBJ2-7): DAGVTQSPTHLIKTRGQQVTLRCSPISGHKSVSWYQQVLGQGPQFIFQYYEKEERGRGNFPDRFSARQFPNYSSELNVNALLLGDSALYLCASSLGHTNEQYFGPGTRLTVT.

A few counts support this clone. This sequence joins TRBV5-1 and TRBJ2-7; 9 positions match TRBD1. The V gene's germline CDR1 is SGHRS and CDR2 YFSETQ. Trimming at V came to 4 bases and at J to 6 bases, leaving 8 bases not matched to a gene. This CDR3 is built from 14 residues. CDR3 sequence: CASSPSGQGREQYF. For the CDR3, the DNA is TGCGCCAGCAGCCCCTCGGGACAGGGACGCGAGCAGTACTTC.

V usage is TRBV3-1 (or the pseudogene TRBV3-2) and J usage is TRBJ1-4, with 7 bases lining up with TRBD1. Looked up from germline, CDR1 is LGHDT and CDR2 is YNNKEL (reference sequence). The CDR3 covers 14 residues. Trimming took 3 bases from V and 7 from J; bases not matched to a gene: 5. The CDR3 is CASSQRDRAEKLFF. The CDR3 DNA is TGTGCCAGCAGCCAGAGAGACAGGGCTGAAAAACTGTTTTTT.

In nucleotides, the CDR3 is TGTGCCAGCAGCCCAGCGGCGAGGGGAGGGGACTATGGCTACACCTTC. Its protein product is CASSPAARGGDYGYTF. The chain has TRBV7-9 and TRBJ1-2; perhaps TRBD1 as D (5 bases). The CDR3 contains 16 residues. V lost 5 bases, J lost 3 bases, and 19 bases lay in between. CDR1 and CDR2 from the germline V gene are SEHNR and FQNEAQ (reference sequence).

The chain combines TRBV6-5 with TRBJ2-7; D is perhaps TRBD1 (6 bases). Germline V lookup: CDR1 MNHEY, CDR2 SVGAGI. Trimming took off 10 bases at V and 1 base at J, with 14 bases between the two ends. The CDR3 totals 13 residues. The CDR3 nucleotides are TGTGCCACCTCAGGGGCAGGATCCTACGAGCAGTACTTC. Its protein product is CATSGAGSYEQYF.

The chain uses TRBV29-1 and TRBJ2-2; TRBD1 matches at 8 bases. CDR1 is SQVTM, CDR2 ANQGSEA, per germline. The CDR3 length is 14 residues. With 5 bases clipped from V and 1 base from J, the junction kept 3 bases outside the gene matches. The DNA of the CDR3 is TGCAGCGTTTCGGGACAGGAGAACACCGGGGAGCTGTTTTTT. This gives the protein CSVSGQENTGELFF.

CDR3 residues: CASSLGTGGYSEQFF. The CDR3 coding sequence is TGCGCCAGCAGCTTGGGAACAGGGGGCTATAGTGAGCAGTTCTTC. The chain employs TRBV5-1 and TRBJ2-1, with 9 bases matching TRBD1. The V gene's germline CDR1 is SGHRS and CDR2 YFSETQ. The trim removed 0 bases at V and 9 bases at J, leaving 7 bases unmatched. CDR3 length equals 15 residues.

V gene TRBV5-4 combines with J gene TRBJ1-1, with 7 bases lining up with TRBD1. The trim removed 1 base at V and 5 bases at J, leaving 8 bases unmatched. Looked up from germline, CDR1 is SGHNT and CDR2 is YYREEE (reference sequence). The CDR3 consists of 15 residues. CDR3 residues: CASSLKGQPITEAFF. CDR3 DNA: TGTGCCAGCAGCTTGAAGGGACAGCCGATAACTGAAGCTTTCTTT. Together with reference TRBV5-4 and TRBJ1-1, the CDR3 gives the full variable domain: ETGVTQSPTHLIKTRGQQVTLRCSSQSGHNTVSWYQQALGQGPQFIFQYYREEENGRGNFPPRFSGLQFPNYSSELNVNALELDDSALYLCASSLKGQPITEAFFGQGTRLTVV.

J is TRBJ1-1 and V is TRBV6-5; tentative D call: TRBD1 (5 bases). V was shortened by 0 bases and J by 5 bases, with 13 bases between the two germline ends. CDR3 length: 15 amino acids. Germline lookup yields CDR1 MNHEY and CDR2 SVGAGI. The CDR3 region has the DNA TGTGCCAGCAGTTACTCGATTACAGGAGCTACTGAAGCTTTCTTT. It encodes CASSYSITGATEAFF.

V gene TRBV27 combines with J gene TRBJ1-5; D may be TRBD1 (6 bases). Trimming stripped 2 bases from V and 4 bases from J, with 12 bases between. This CDR3 is 15 amino acids long. Germline CDR1 and CDR2: MNHEY and SMNVEV (reference sequence). The CDR3 sequence: CASSLMSGENQPQHF. The DNA for the CDR3 is TGTGCCAGCAGTTTAATGTCAGGGGAAAATCAGCCCCAGCATTTT.

This rearrangement joins TRBV12-5 to TRBJ1-2; D call uncertain. Germline CDR1 and CDR2: LGHNT and FRNRAP. Trimming took off 3 bases at V and 4 bases at J, with 3 bases between the two ends. CDR3 length: 11 residues. CDR3 loop: CASGFIYGYTF. The CDR3 nucleotides are TGTGCTAGTGGTTTCATCTATGGCTACACCTTC.

CDR3 nucleotide sequence: TGTGCCATCAGTGAGAATCTTTATGTAAGGGGCACTAGCACAGATACGCAGTATTTT. Its protein is CAISENLYVRGTSTDTQYF. The chain carries TRBV10-3 and TRBJ2-3; maybe TRBD1 (5 bases). This CDR3 is built from 19 residues. V lost 2 bases, J lost 0 bases, and 21 bases lay in between. Germline loops: CDR1 ENHRY, CDR2 SYGVKD.

V and J are TRBV2 and TRBJ1-2, with no clear D. The V end lost 6 bases, the J end lost 8 bases, and 16 bases lay between the germline ends. Looked up from germline, CDR1 is SNHLY and CDR2 is FYNNEI. The CDR3 is made up of 13 amino acids. For the CDR3, the DNA is TGTGCCAGCAGGAACGAAGTGTCGGGAGGCTACACCTTC. This encodes CASRNEVSGGYTF.

V and J are TRBV19 and TRBJ1-2; 9 bases are shared with TRBD1. The CDR3 spans 13 residues. The ends lost 4 bases at V and 8 bases at J; junction bases unmatched: 5. Germline values: CDR1 LNHDA, CDR2 SQIVND (reference sequence). DNA of the CDR3: TGTGCCAGTAGTAACAGGGGGCGCTTAGGCTACACCTTC. As protein: CASSNRGRLGYTF. Combining the CDR3 with reference TRBV19 and TRBJ1-2 gives the whole variable domain DGGITQSPKYLFRKEGQNVTLSCEQNLNHDAMYWYRQDPGQGLRLIYYSQIVNDFQKGDIAEGYSVSREKKESFPLTVTSAQKNPTAFYLCASSNRGRLGYTFGSGTRLTVV.

The chain carries TRBV3-1 (or the pseudogene TRBV3-2) and TRBJ1-4; perhaps TRBD1 as D (5 bases). CDR1 is LGHDT and CDR2 is YNNKEL in the germline V gene (reference sequence). The V end lost 2 bases, the J end lost 5 bases, and 12 bases lay between the germline ends. This CDR3 region has 15 residues. The CDR3 sequence: CASSQTGAVNEKLFF. The CDR3 DNA reads as TGTGCCAGCAGCCAAACAGGAGCCGTCAATGAAAAACTGTTTTTT.

The gene calls are TRBV21-1 and TRBJ1-5. TRBV21-1 has pseudogene status. The CDR3 is made up of 18 amino acids. CDR3 bases: TGTGCCAGCAGCAAAGAAGGTCGGGGGTCCCAAGAACATCAGCCCCAGCATTTT. It is translated as CASSKEGRGSQEHQPQHF.

The chain uses TRBV7-9 and TRBJ1-1, with D possibly TRBD1 on 6 matching bases. The CDR3 is 13 amino acids. V lost 0 bases, J lost 8 bases, and 10 bases lay in between. CDR1 is SEHNR, CDR2 FQNEAQ, per germline (reference sequence). The CDR3 is CASSLATQGEAFF. The CDR3 region has the DNA TGTGCCAGCAGCTTAGCTACACAGGGAGAAGCTTTCTTT. The full variable domain, completed using reference TRBV7-9 and TRBJ1-1, is DTGVSQNPRHKITKRGQNVTFRCDPISEHNRLYWYRQTLGQGPEFLTYFQNEAQLEKSRLLSDRFSAERPKGSFSTLEIQRTEQGDSAMYLCASSLATQGEAFFGQGTRLTVV.

The J gene is TRBJ2-2, the V gene TRBV9; 9 bases fit TRBD2. Germline trimming cut 0 bases from V and 1 base from J; bases unmatched to any gene: 1. The CDR3 loop spans 16 amino acids. The V gene's germline CDR1 is SGDLS and CDR2 YYNGEE. The CDR3 protein is CASSVGLAVNTGELFF. DNA for the CDR3: TGTGCCAGCAGCGTAGGACTAGCGGTGAACACCGGGGAGCTGTTTTTT.

This chain links TRBV5-5 with TRBJ1-4; perhaps TRBD1 as D (6 bases). Trimming left V 2 bases short and J 3 bases short, with 8 bases between. The CDR3 runs to 14 residues. CDR1 is SGHKS, CDR2 YYEKEE, per germline (reference sequence). CDR3 amino acids: CASSFSGANEKLFF. The CDR3 DNA follows: TGTGCCAGCAGCTTTTCAGGGGCTAATGAAAAACTGTTTTTT.

This clone was found a few times. The chain has TRBV9 and TRBJ1-3; TRBD1 aligns across 8 bases. The CDR3 sequence is 17 residues long. The germline V gene encodes CDR1 SGDLS and CDR2 YYNGEE. V shed 1 base, J shed 0 bases, and the junction held 6 bases outside the gene matches. CDR3 bases: TGTGCCAGCAGCGTACGCAGGGGGCCAGGCTCTGGAAACACCATATATTTT. As protein: CASSVRRGPGSGNTIYF.

CDR3 region: CASSQLPVNGYTF. DNA for the CDR3: TGTGCCAGCAGCCAACTCCCAGTAAATGGCTACACCTTC. The rearrangement uses TRBV3-1 (or the pseudogene TRBV3-2) and TRBJ1-2; D ambiguous. V shed 2 bases and J shed 6 bases, with 10 bases lying between them. There are 13 residues in the CDR3. Germline CDR1 LGHDT, CDR2 YNNKEL (reference sequence).

This clone was detected only a few times. The chain joins TRBV21-1 to TRBJ2-1; the table gives TRBD1 as D, unverified against the DNA. TRBV21-1 is shown as a pseudogene. The CDR3 is 15 residues long. CDR3 protein: CASSHRDRDYNEQFF. CDR3 bases: TGTGCCAGCAGCCACCGGGACAGGGACTACAATGAGCAGTTCTTC.

The V and J genes are TRBV12-3 or TRBV12-4 and TRBJ1-2, with D possibly being TRBD1 (5 bases). Trimming left V 8 bases short and J 3 bases short, with 13 bases between. The CDR3 extends over 13 amino acids. The CDR3 reads CASSGPRDYGYTF. CDR3 in DNA: TGTGCCAGCTCAGGACCCAGGGACTATGGCTACACCTTC.

V and J are TRBV9 and TRBJ1-2; a weak D match, TRBD1 (5 bases). The CDR3 contains 14 residues. The V gene's germline CDR1 is SGDLS and CDR2 YYNGEE. The V end lost 0 bases, the J end lost 5 bases, and 11 bases lay between the germline ends. Written as DNA, the CDR3 is TGTGCCAGCAGCGTAGAAGGGGCAGCGTATGGCTACACCTTC. Translating gives CASSVEGAAYGYTF.

The chain is built from TRBV7-9 and TRBJ2-7; maybe TRBD1 (6 bases). V shed 7 bases and J shed 0 bases, with 16 bases lying between them. CDR1 and CDR2 from the germline V gene are SEHNR and FQNEAQ (reference sequence). CDR3 size: 15 residues. The CDR3 region is CASTILDSSSYEQYF. The CDR3 DNA reads TGTGCCAGCACAATCCTGGACAGCTCCTCCTACGAGCAGTACTTC.

The CDR3 is CATSPYRGRDNQPQHF. In DNA form, the CDR3 reads TGTGCCACCAGCCCGTACAGGGGACGGGACAATCAGCCCCAGCATTTT. The V and J genes are TRBV15 and TRBJ1-5; 7 positions agree with TRBD1. This CDR3 is built from 16 residues. V was clipped by 5 bases and J by 3 bases; unmatched bases: 10. Germline V gene data show CDR1 as LNHNV and CDR2 as YYDKDF (reference sequence).

This chain connects TRBV15 to TRBJ2-2; 12 bases are a match to TRBD1. Looked up from germline, CDR1 is LNHNV and CDR2 is YYDKDF (reference sequence). The CDR3 contains 18 residues. The V and J ends lost 1 base and 4 bases, in that order; junction bases with no gene match: 7. CDR3 bases: TGTGCCACCAGCAGAGCTGGGACAGGGGGCAGTGTCACCGGGGAGCTGTTTTTT. Amino acid sequence: CATSRAGTGGSVTGELFF.